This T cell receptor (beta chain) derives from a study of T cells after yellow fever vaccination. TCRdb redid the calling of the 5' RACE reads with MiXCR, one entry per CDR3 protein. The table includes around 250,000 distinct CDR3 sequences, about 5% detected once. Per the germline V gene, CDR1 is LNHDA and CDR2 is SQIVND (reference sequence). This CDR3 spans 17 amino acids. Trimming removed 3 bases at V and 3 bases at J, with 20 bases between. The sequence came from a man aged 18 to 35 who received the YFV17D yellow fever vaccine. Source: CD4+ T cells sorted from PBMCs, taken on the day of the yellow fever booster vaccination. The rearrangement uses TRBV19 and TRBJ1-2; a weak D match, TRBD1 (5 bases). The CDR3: CASSMSGGGAWDYGYTF. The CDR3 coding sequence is TGTGCCAGTAGTATGAGTGGTGGAGGGGCTTGGGACTATGGCTACACCTTC.